This is a list of T cell receptor beta chains from one sample in a study of metastatic and nonmetastatic thyroid tumors. TCRdb reassembled clones from the PCR reads with MiXCR. The sample includes some 69,000 clones, about 14% of them seen just once. The sample was blood. All receptors come from a male donor with papillary thyroid cancer or a benign thyroid nodule (not recorded which). Some clones in this sample may be carry-over from other donors' samples. Both conserved end residues are part of each CDR3. A D gene is named only where the DNA matches it firmly. For some rows the clone size is stated as once, few or many, or as a class when expanded; others skip it.

clone size,D gene,J gene,V gene,CDR3 protein,CDR3 DNA
many,NA,TRBJ2-5,TRBV25-1,CASSEAEWETQYF,TGTGCCAGCAGTGAAGCGGAATGGGAGACCCAGTACTTC
NA,NA,TRBJ2-7,TRBV20-1,CSAIYTPPYEQYF,TGCAGTGCCATTTATACACCGCCCTACGAGCAGTACTTC
many,TRBD2,TRBJ2-1,TRBV7-9,CASSLVVTSAYNEQFF,TGTGCCAGCAGCTTAGTCGTGACTAGCGCGTACAATGAGCAGTTCTTC
many,NA,TRBJ1-2,TRBV5-1,CASSLTDYYGYTF,TGCGCCAGCAGCTTGACCGACTATTATGGCTACACCTTC
NA,TRBD1,TRBJ1-5,TRBV10-3,CAISESFGTGNQPQHF,TGTGCCATCAGTGAGTCGTTCGGGACAGGAAATCAGCCCCAGCATTTT
NA,TRBD2,TRBJ2-6,TRBV6-1,CASSRTSEHSGSNVLTF,TGTGCCAGCAGTAGGACTAGCGAGCACTCTGGGTCCAATGTCCTGACTTTC
many,NA,TRBJ1-6,TRBV7-3,CASRQALNSPLHF,TGTGCCAGCAGACAGGCCCTTAATTCACCCCTCCACTTT
many,NA,TRBJ1-1,TRBV20-1,CSARDSRTNTEAFF,TGCAGTGCTAGAGATTCTAGGACGAACACTGAAGCTTTCTTT
many,NA,TRBJ2-2,TRBV4-1,CASSQGTQGNTGELFF,TGCGCCAGCAGCCAAGGGACCCAGGGGAACACCGGGGAGCTGTTTTTT
NA,NA,TRBJ1-6,TRBV20-1,CSARWWVQGDNSPLHF,TGCAGTGCTAGATGGTGGGTCCAAGGGGATAATTCACCCCTCCACTTT